This TCR beta chain was observed in a study of a mutant IDH1 vaccine in newly diagnosed glioma. Turning to the study itself: Patients received vaccination from 4-6 weeks after radiotherapy alone, or with temozolomide cycles. Those enrolled had earlier been treated with radiotherapy, temozolomide, or both, mostly both.

Sequencing was performed with immunoSEQ multiplex PCR; in TCRdb, only in-frame clones are kept and a portion is missing. This sample has 50,000 or so clones; around 80% occur once, and the top ten carry about 1.7%. Regarding the study as a whole: The vaccine induced immune responses, and these occurred in over 90% of patients.

Comments on this clone: Its antigen is unidentified.

This CDR3 region has 13 residues. Deletions cut 3 bases from V and 5 bases from J, with 10 bases between. Germline values: CDR1 SNHLY, CDR2 FYNNEI. As for time point: week 5, during vaccination. Every single dose of the vaccine, 300 ug of mutant IDH1 20-mer peptide, came with topical imiquimod. Each astrocytoma in the donors was new, WHO grade 3 or 4, IDH1-mutant and ATRX-lost. This chain links TRBV2 with TRBJ1-1; D possibly corresponds to TRBD1 (6 bases). The sequencing here drew on PBMCs, taken from a glioma patient whose treatment included an IDH1 peptide vaccine. This TCR was sampled from a woman in her thirties or forties with glioma. CDR3 loop: CASSEGARTEAFF. The CDR3, as DNA: TGTGCCAGCAGTGAGGGGGCGCGGACTGAAGCTTTCTTT. The complete variable domain, with remaining parts taken from reference TRBV2 and TRBJ1-1, reads EPEVTQTPSHQVTQMGQEVILRCVPISNHLYFYWYRQILGQKVEFLVSFYNNEISEKSEIFDDQFSVERPDGSNFTLKIRSTKLEDSAMYFCASSEGARTEAFFGQGTRLTVV.